The present entry profiles one T cell receptor (beta chain) with its context. What it binds is unknown. This record belongs to a study of T-cell memory formation after mild COVID-19. The wider study: The two donors had largely donor-specific TCR clusters.

Losses at the gene ends were 4 bases for V and 3 bases for J; bases not matched to a gene: 7. The CDR3 sequence is 15 residues long. Germline V CDR1 and CDR2: LGHNA, YNFKEQ. Study results and caveats: The appearance of some responding clones in pre-infection memory suggested that cross-reactive memory joined. Second-wave clones peaking on day 37 lacked confirmed SARS-CoV-2 specificity.

5'RACE, which relied on constant-segment primers, yielded TCR alpha and TCR beta cDNA libraries carrying sample barcodes and UMIs. One entry per CDR3 protein, called by TCRdb with MiXCR from the 5' RACE reads. Altogether approximately 290,000 distinct CDR3 sequences are present, 15% to 20% being singletons, with the ten largest covering about a fifth. The receptor's source is a man in his late teens or twenties who had mild COVID-19 (a few samples of this study predate the infection). Cell type and time point are not known. The chain recombines TRBV4-2 with TRBJ1-2; TRBD1 agrees at 8 bases. The sequenced sample was PBMCs or a T cell subset sorted from them (not recorded which). The CDR3 coding sequence is TGTGCCAGCAGCCCCCCGGGACAGGCCTACTATGGCTACACCTTC. Translation gives CASSPPGQAYYGYTF.